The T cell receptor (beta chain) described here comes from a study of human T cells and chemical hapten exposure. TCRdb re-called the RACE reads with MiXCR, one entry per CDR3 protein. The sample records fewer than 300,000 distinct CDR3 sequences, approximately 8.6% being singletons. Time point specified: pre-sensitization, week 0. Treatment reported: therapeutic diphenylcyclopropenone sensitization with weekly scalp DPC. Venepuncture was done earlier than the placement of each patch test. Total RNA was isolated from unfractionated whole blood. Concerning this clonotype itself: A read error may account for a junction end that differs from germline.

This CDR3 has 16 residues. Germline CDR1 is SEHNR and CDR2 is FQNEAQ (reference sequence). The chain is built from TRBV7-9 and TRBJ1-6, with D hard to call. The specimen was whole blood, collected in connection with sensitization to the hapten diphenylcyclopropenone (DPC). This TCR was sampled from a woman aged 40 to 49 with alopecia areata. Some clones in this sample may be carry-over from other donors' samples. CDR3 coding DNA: TGTGCCGGCAGCTCGGGAGGCAGTAAATATAATTCACCCCTCCACTTT. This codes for CAGSSGGSKYNSPLHF.